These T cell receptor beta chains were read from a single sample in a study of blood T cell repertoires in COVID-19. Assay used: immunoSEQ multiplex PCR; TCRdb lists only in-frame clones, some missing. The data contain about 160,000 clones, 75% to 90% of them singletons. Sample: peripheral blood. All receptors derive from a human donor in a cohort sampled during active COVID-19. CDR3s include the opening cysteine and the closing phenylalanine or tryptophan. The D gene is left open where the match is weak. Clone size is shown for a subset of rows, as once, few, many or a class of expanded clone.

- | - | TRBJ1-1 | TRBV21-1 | CASSKALWCQLNTEAFF | TGTGCCAGCAGCAAAGCGCTTTGGTGCCAGTTGAACACTGAAGCTTTCTTT
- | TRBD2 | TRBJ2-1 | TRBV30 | CAWSVRGGAYNEQFF | TGTGCCTGGAGTGTACGGGGGGGTGCCTACAATGAGCAGTTCTTC
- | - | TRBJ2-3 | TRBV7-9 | CASSLGTGLATTDTQYF | TGTGCCAGCAGCTTAGGGACAGGACTAGCAACAACAGATACGCAGTATTTT
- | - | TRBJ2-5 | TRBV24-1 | CATSELPQGRGYQETQYF | TGTGCCACCAGTGAATTGCCCCAGGGGCGGGGGTACCAAGAGACCCAGTACTTC
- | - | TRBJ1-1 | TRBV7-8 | CASSSGGVMNTEAFF | TGTGCCAGCAGCTCCGGGGGGGTCATGAACACTGAAGCTTTCTTT
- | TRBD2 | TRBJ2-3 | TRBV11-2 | CASSFQPAGGHTDTQYF | TGTGCCAGCAGCTTCCAACCAGCGGGGGGCCATACAGATACGCAGTATTTT
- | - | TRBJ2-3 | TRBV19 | CASSAYRDTGTDTQYF | TGTGCCAGTAGCGCTTACCGGGACACTGGCACAGATACGCAGTATTTT
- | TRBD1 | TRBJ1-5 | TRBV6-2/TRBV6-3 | CASSSGDRGFNQPQHF | TGTGCCAGCAGTTCAGGGGACAGGGGGTTCAATCAGCCCCAGCATTTT
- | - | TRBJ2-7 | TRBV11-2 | CASSASPDLDYEQYF | TGTGCCAGCAGCGCTAGTCCAGACTTAGACTACGAGCAGTACTTC
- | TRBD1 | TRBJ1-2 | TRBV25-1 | CASSFSGGDGYTF | TGTGCCAGCAGTTTCTCAGGGGGCGACGGCTACACCTTC
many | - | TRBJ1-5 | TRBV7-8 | CASSLERVGLGPRQPQHF | TGTGCCAGCAGCTTAGAGCGAGTTGGCCTGGGGCCACGGCAGCCCCAGCATTTT
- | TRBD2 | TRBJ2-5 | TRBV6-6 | CASSYKASGAYTAQYF | TGTGCCAGCAGTTATAAGGCTAGCGGGGCCTATACGGCCCAGTACTTC
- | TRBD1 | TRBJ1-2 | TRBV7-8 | CASSLPPPDRAYGYTF | TGTGCCAGCAGCTTACCTCCCCCGGACAGGGCCTATGGCTACACCTTC
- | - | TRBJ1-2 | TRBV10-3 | CAISESPGLNGYTF | TGTGCCATCAGTGAGTCACCGGGGTTAAATGGCTACACCTTC
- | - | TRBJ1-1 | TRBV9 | CASSRGPTEAFF | TGTGCCAGCAGCAGGGGTCCGACTGAAGCTTTCTTT
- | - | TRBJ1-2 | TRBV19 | CASASYTANYGYTF | TGTGCCAGTGCGTCCTATACAGCCAACTATGGCTACACCTTC
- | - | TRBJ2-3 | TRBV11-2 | CASSLRGGKDTQYF | TGTGCCAGCAGCTTAAGGGGGGGCAAGGATACGCAGTATTTT
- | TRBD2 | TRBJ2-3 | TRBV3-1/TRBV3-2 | CASSQETSGYTDTQYF | TGTGCCAGCAGCCAAGAGACTAGCGGTTACACAGATACGCAGTATTTT
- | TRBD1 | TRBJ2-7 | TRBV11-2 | CASSLDPGDRAHFNEQYF | TGTGCCAGCAGCTTAGATCCCGGGGACAGGGCCCATTTCAACGAGCAGTACTTC
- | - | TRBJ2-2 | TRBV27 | CASSSDREGTGELFF | TGTGCCAGCAGTTCGGACAGGGAGGGCACCGGGGAGCTGTTTTTT
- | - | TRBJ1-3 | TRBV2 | CASRYPGIAPSGNTIYF | TGTGCCAGCAGATACCCAGGTATTGCCCCCTCTGGAAACACCATATATTTT
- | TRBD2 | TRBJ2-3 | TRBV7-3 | CASSPFSGRGDTQYF | TGTGCCAGCAGCCCCTTTAGCGGGAGGGGAGATACGCAGTATTTT
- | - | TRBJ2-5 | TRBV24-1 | CATSDPIKGGETQYF | TGTGCCACCAGTGATCCGATAAAGGGAGGAGAGACCCAGTACTTC
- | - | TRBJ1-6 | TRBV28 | CASSGGDSSYNSPLHF | TGTGCCAGCAGTGGCGGGGATAGCTCCTATAATTCACCCCTCCACTTT
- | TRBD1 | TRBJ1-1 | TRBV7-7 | CASSVGQGFEAFF | TGTGCTAGCAGCGTGGGACAGGGGTTTGAAGCTTTCTTT
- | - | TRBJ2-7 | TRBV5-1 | CASSWGTSGQYEQYF | TGCGCCAGCAGCTGGGGGACGTCGGGACAATACGAGCAGTACTTC
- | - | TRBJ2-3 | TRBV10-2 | CASSPQGGTDTQYF | TGCGCCAGCAGCCCACAGGGTGGCACAGATACGCAGTATTTT
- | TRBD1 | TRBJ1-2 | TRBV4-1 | CASSHPGQGGYTF | TGCGCCAGCAGCCATCCGGGACAGGGTGGCTACACCTTC